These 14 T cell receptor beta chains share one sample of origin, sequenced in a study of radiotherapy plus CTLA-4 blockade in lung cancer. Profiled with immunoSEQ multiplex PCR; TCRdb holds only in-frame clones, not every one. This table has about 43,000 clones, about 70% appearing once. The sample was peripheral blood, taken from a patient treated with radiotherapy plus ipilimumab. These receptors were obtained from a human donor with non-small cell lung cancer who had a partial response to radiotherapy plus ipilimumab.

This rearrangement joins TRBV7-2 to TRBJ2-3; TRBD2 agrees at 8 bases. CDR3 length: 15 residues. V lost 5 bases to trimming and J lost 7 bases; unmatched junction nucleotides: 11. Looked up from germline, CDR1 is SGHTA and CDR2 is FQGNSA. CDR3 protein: CASSPTVAGWNTQYF. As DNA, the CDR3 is TGTGCCAGCAGCCCCACGGTAGCGGGGTGGAATACGCAGTATTTT.

The DNA of the CDR3 is TGCGCCAGCAGCCCCCTGGGGACTAGCGGGGTCCGGGATGAGCAGTTCTTC. The encoded protein is CASSPLGTSGVRDEQFF. The rearrangement links TRBV5-1 to TRBJ2-1; 13 positions agree with TRBD2. V lost 4 bases to trimming and J lost 8 bases; unmatched junction nucleotides: 12. Germline assignment: CDR1 SGHRS and CDR2 YFSETQ. CDR3 length: 17 amino acids.

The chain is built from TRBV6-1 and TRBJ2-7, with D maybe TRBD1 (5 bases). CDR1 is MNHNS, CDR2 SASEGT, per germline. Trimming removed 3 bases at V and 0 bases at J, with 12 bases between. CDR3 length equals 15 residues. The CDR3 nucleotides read TGTGCCAGCAGTGATGGCAGGGTAACCTCCTACGAGCAGTACTTC. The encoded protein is CASSDGRVTSYEQYF.

CDR3 coding DNA: TGCGCCAGCACCACGGGGGGCCAAGAGACCCAGTACTTC. Protein product: CASTTGGQETQYF. The V and J genes are TRBV5-1 and TRBJ2-5, with 7 bases lining up with TRBD2. V was clipped by 6 bases and J by 1 base; unmatched bases: 3. Germline assignment: CDR1 SGHRS and CDR2 YFSETQ. The CDR3 has 13 amino acids.

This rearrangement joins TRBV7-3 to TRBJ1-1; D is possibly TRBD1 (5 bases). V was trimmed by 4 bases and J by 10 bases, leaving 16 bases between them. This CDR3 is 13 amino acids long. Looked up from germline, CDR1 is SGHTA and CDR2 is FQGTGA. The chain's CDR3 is CASSSRGSRGAFF. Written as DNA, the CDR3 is TGTGCCAGCAGCTCCCGGGGGTCGCGGGGAGCTTTCTTT.

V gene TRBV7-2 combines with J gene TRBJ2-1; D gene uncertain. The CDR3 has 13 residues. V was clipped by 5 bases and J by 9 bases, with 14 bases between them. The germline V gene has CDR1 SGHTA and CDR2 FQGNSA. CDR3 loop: CASSPSRVGEQFF. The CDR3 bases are TGTGCCAGCAGCCCAAGTCGGGTAGGTGAGCAGTTCTTC.

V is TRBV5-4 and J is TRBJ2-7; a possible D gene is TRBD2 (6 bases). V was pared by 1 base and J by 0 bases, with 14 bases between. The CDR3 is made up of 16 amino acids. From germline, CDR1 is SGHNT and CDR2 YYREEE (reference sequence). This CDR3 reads CASSLMGMRGSYEQYF. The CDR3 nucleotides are TGTGCCAGCAGCTTGATGGGGATGCGGGGCTCCTACGAGCAGTACTTC. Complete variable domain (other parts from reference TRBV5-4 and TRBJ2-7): ETGVTQSPTHLIKTRGQQVTLRCSSQSGHNTVSWYQQALGQGPQFIFQYYREEENGRGNFPPRFSGLQFPNYSSELNVNALELDDSALYLCASSLMGMRGSYEQYFGPGTRLTVT.

CDR3 nucleotides: TGTGCCACAAGGACAGGGGCCGCCAACACTGAAGCTTTCTTT. Protein product: CATRTGAANTEAFF. This chain connects TRBV10-3 to TRBJ1-1; 9 bases match TRBD1. This CDR3 contains 14 residues. Germline V lookup: CDR1 ENHRY, CDR2 SYGVKD. V dropped 10 bases and J dropped 2; count of bases not matched to a gene: 8.

The DNA of the CDR3 is TGTGCCAGCAGCCCCATACAGGGGAGCTATGGCTACACCTTC. This codes for CASSPIQGSYGYTF. The rearrangement uses TRBV7-8 and TRBJ1-2, with 7 positions matching TRBD1. This CDR3 spans 14 amino acids. Germline V gives CDR1 SGHVS, CDR2 FQNEAQ. Trimming cost V 5 bases and J 4 bases; bases outside gene matches: 7.

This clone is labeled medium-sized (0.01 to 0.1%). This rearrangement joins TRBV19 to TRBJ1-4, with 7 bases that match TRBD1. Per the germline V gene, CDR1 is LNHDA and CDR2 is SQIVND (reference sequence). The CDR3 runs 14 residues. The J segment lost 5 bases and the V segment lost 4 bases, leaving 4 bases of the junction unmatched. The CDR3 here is CASSRNRGNEKLFF. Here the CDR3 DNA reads TGTGCCAGTAGTAGGAACAGGGGCAATGAAAAACTGTTTTTT.

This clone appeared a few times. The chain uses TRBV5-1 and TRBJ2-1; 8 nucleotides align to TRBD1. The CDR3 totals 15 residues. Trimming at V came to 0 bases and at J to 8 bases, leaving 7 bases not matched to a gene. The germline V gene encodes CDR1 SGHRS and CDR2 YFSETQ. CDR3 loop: CASSLGQGFVDEQFF. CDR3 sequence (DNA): TGCGCCAGCAGCTTGGGACAGGGGTTTGTCGATGAGCAGTTCTTC.

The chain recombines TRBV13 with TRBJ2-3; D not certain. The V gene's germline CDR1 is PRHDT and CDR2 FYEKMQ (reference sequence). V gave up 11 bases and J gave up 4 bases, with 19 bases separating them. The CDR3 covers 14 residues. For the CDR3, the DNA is TGTGCCTCCAGCCTCCTAGTTAAGGCAGATACGCAGTATTTT. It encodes CASSLLVKADTQYF. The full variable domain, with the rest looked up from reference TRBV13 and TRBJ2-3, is AAGVIQSPRHLIKEKRETATLKCYPIPRHDTVYWYQQGPGQDPQFLISFYEKMQSDKGSIPDRFSAQQFSDYHSELNMSSLELGDSALYFCASSLLVKADTQYFGPGTRLTVL.

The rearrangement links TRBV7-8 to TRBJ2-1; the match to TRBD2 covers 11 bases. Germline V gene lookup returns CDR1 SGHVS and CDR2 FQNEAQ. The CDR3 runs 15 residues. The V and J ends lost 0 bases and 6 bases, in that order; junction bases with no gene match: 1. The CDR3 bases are TGTGCCAGCAGCTTAGCTGGACTAGCGGGCAATGAGCAGTTCTTC. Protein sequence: CASSLAGLAGNEQFF.

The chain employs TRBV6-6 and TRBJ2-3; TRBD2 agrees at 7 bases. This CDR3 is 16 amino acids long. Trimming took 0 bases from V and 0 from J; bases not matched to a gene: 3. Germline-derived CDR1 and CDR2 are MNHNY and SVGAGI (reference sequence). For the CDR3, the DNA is TGTGCCAGCAGTTACTCTCTAGCGGATAGCACAGATACGCAGTATTTT. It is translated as CASSYSLADSTDTQYF.